The TCR beta chain under discussion was sequenced for a study of T cell repertoires in cytomegalovirus infection. About the study: CMV infection together with matching HLA type was indicated by public TCR beta signatures.

The V end lost 4 bases, the J end lost 2 bases, and 15 bases lay between the germline ends. CDR3 size: 15 residues. Germline CDR1 and CDR2: SNHLY and FYNNEI. TCRdb re-analysed the reads in MiXCR, keeping a single row per CDR3 protein. The profile covers roughly 250,000 distinct CDR3 sequences, with around 12% appearing a single time and approximately 1.6% taken by the ten largest. The clonotype comes from a human donor in good health (CMV status not recorded). Some clones in this sample may be carry-over from other donors' samples. Sequencing was carried out using PBMCs. V is TRBV2 and J is TRBJ2-7; possible D gene TRBD1, 6 bases. The CDR3 protein is CASSAQPGATYEQYF. In DNA form, the CDR3 reads TGTGCCAGCAGTGCGCAGCCAGGGGCGACCTACGAGCAGTACTTC. Together with reference TRBV2 and TRBJ2-7, the CDR3 gives the full variable domain: EPEVTQTPSHQVTQMGQEVILRCVPISNHLYFYWYRQILGQKVEFLVSFYNNEISEKSEIFDDQFSVERPDGSNFTLKIRSTKLEDSAMYFCASSAQPGATYEQYFGPGTRLTVT.